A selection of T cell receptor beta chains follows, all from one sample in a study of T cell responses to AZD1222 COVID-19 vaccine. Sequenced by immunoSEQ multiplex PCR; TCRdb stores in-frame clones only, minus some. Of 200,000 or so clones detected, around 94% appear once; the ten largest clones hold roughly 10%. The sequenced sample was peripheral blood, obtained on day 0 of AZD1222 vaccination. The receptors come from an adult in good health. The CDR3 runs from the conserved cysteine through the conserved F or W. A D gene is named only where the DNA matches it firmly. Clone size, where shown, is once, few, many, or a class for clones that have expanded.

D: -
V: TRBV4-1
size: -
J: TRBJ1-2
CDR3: CASSQVWGLGDGYTF
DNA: TGCGCCAGCAGCCAAGTTTGGGGGTTGGGGGATGGCTACACCTTC

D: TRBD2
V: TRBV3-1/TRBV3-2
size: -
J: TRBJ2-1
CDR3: CASSQGLAEYNEQFF
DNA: TGTGCCAGCAGCCAAGGACTAGCGGAATACAATGAGCAGTTCTTC

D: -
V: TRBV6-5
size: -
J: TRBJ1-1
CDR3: CASEMWAMNTEAFF
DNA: TGTGCCAGCGAGATGTGGGCAATGAACACTGAAGCTTTCTTT

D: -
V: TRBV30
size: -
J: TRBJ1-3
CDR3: CAWSVGNTIYF
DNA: TGTGCCTGGAGTGTTGGAAACACCATATATTTT

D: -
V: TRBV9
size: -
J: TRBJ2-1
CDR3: CASSVGTEQFF
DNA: TGTGCCAGCAGCGTTGGGACTGAGCAGTTCTTC

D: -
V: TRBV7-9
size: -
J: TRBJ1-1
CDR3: CASSLRPLTEAFF
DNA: TGTGCCAGCAGCTTGCGTCCTCTCACTGAAGCTTTCTTT

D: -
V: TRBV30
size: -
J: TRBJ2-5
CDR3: CAWGGAAQETQYF
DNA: TGTGCCTGGGGCGGCGCGGCCCAAGAGACCCAGTACTTC

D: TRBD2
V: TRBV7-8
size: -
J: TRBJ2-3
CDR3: CASTPLVAGVRDTQYF
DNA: TGTGCCAGCACCCCCTTGGTAGCGGGAGTACGAGATACGCAGTATTTT

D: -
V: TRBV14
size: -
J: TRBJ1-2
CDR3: CASSQVANYGYTF
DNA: TGTGCCAGCAGCCAAGTTGCTAACTATGGCTACACCTTC

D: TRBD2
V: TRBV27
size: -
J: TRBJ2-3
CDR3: CATHSGKVPDTQYF
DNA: TGTGCCACCCATAGCGGGAAAGTCCCAGATACGCAGTATTTT

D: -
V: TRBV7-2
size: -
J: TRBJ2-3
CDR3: CASSLRQTTDTQYF
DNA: TGTGCCAGCAGCTTGAGACAGACCACAGATACGCAGTATTTT

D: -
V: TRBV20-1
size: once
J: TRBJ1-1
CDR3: CSASDVQMNTEAFF
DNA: TGCAGTGCTAGTGACGTCCAAATGAACACTGAAGCTTTCTTT

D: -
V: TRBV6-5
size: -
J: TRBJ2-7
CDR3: CASSYYGSYEQYF
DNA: TGTGCCAGCAGTTACTATGGCTCCTACGAGCAGTACTTC

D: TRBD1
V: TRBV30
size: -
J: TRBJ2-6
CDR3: CAWLRDRGYGANVLTF
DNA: TGTGCCTGGTTACGGGACAGGGGATATGGGGCCAACGTCCTGACTTTC

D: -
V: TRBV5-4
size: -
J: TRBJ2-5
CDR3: CASSPGTVETQYF
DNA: TGTGCCAGCAGCCCCGGGACCGTAGAGACCCAGTACTTC

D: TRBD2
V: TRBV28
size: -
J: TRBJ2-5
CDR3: CASSSPGTRQETQYF
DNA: TGTGCCAGCAGCTCACCCGGGACTAGGCAAGAGACCCAGTACTTC